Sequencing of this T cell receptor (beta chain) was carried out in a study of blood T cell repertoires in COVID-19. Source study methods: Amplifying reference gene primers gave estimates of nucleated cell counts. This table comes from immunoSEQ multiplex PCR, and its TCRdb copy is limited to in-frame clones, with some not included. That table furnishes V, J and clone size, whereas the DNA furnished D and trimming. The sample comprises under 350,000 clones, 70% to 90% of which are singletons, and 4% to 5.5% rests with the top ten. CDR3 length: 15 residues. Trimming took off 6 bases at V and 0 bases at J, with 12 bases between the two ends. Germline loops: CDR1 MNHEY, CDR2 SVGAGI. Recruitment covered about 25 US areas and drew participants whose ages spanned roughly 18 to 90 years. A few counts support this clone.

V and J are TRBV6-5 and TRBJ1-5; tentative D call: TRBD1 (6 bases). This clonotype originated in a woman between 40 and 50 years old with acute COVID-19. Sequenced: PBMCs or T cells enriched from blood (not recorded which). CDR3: CASRPWTDSNQPQHF. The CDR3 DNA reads TGTGCCAGCAGACCCTGGACAGATAGCAATCAGCCCCAGCATTTT.